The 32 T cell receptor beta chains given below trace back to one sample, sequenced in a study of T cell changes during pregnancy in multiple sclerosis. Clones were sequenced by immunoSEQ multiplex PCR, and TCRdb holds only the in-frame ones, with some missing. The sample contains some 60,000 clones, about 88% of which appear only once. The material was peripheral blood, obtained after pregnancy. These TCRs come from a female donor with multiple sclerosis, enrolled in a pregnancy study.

The CDR3 sequence: CASSLYVGETIQPLHF. CDR3 DNA: TGCGCCAGCAGCTTGTATGTAGGGGAAACAATTCAACCCCTCCACTTT. This rearrangement joins TRBV5-1 to TRBJ1-6, with TRBD1 as a possible D gene (5 bases). The germline V gene has CDR1 SGHRS and CDR2 YFSETQ. V was clipped by 1 base and J by 12 bases, with 20 bases between them. The length of the CDR3 is 16 residues.

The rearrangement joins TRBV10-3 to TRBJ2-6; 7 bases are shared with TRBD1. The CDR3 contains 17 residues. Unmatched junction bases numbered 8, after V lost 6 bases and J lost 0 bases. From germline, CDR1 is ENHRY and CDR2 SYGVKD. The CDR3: CAIRRQGTPSGANVLTF. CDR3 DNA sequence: TGTGCCATCAGGCGACAGGGTACCCCCTCTGGGGCCAACGTCCTGACTTTC.

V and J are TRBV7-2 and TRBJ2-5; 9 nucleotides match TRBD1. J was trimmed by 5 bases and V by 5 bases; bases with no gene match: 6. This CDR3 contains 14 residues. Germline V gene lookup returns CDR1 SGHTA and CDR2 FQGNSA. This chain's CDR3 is CASSPRTGVETQYF. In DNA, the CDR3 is TGTGCCAGCAGCCCCCGGACAGGGGTGGAGACCCAGTACTTC.

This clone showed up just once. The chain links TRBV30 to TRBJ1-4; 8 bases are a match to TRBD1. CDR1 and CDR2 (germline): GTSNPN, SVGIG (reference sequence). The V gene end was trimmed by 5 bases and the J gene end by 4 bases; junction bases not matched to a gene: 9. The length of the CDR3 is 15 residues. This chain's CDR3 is CAWRGDRLNNEKLFF. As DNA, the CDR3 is TGTGCCTGGCGGGGGGACAGGCTTAATAATGAAAAACTGTTTTTT.

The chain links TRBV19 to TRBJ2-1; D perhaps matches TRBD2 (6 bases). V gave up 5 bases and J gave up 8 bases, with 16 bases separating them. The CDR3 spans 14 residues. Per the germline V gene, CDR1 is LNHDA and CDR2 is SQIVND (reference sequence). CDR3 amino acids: CASSPRTNRDEQFF. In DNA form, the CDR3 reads TGTGCCAGTAGTCCTAGGACTAACCGGGATGAGCAGTTCTTC. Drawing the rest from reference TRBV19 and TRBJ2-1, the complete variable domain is DGGITQSPKYLFRKEGQNVTLSCEQNLNHDAMYWYRQDPGQGLRLIYYSQIVNDFQKGDIAEGYSVSREKKESFPLTVTSAQKNPTAFYLCASSPRTNRDEQFFGPGTRLTVL.

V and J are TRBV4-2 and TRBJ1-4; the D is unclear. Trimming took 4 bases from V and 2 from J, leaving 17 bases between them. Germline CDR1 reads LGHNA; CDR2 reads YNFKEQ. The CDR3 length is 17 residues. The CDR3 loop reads CASSPSPRGGTNEKLFF. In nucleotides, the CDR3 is TGTGCCAGCAGCCCCTCCCCGCGGGGAGGCACTAATGAAAAACTGTTTTTT.

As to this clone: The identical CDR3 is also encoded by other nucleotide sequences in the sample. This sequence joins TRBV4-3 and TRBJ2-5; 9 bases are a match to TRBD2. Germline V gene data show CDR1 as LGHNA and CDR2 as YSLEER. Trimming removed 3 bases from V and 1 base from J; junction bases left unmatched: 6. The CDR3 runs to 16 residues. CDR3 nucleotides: TGCGCCAGCAGCCAGGAGGGTAGCGGGAGCCAAGAGACCCAGTACTTC. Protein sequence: CASSQEGSGSQETQYF.

As DNA, the CDR3 is TGTGCCAGCAGTTTTTACAGGAGCTCCTACAATGAGCAGTTCTTC. It specifies CASSFYRSSYNEQFF. This sequence joins TRBV27 and TRBJ2-1; D is possibly TRBD1 (5 bases). V was shortened by 3 bases and J by 0 bases, with 9 bases between the two germline ends. CDR3 length: 15 amino acids. Germline lookup yields CDR1 MNHEY and CDR2 SMNVEV (reference sequence).

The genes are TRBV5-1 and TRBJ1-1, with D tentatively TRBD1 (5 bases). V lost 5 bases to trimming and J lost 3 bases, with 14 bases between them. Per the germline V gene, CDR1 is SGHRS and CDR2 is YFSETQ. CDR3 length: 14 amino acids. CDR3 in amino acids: CASRSQGGDTEAFF. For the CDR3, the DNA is TGCGCCAGCAGGTCGCAGGGCGGGGACACTGAAGCTTTCTTT.

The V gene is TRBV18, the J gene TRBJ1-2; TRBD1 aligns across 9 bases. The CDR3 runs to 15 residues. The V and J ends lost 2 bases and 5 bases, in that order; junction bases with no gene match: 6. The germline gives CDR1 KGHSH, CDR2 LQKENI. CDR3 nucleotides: TGTGCCAGCTCACCAAGGGACAGGGTTCTGTATGGCTACACCTTC. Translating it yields CASSPRDRVLYGYTF. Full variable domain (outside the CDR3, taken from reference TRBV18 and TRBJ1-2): NAGVMQNPRHLVRRRGQEARLRCSPMKGHSHVYWYRQLPEEGLKFMVYLQKENIIDESGMPKERFSAEFPKEGPSILRIQQVVRGDSAAYFCASSPRDRVLYGYTFGSGTRLTVV.

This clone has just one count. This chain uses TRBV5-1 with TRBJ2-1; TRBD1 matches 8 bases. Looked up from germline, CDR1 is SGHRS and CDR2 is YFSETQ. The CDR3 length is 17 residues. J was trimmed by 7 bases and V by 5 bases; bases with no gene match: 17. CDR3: CASRPQLIGQGGNEQFF. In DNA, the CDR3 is TGCGCCAGCAGGCCTCAACTTATAGGACAGGGTGGGAATGAGCAGTTCTTC.

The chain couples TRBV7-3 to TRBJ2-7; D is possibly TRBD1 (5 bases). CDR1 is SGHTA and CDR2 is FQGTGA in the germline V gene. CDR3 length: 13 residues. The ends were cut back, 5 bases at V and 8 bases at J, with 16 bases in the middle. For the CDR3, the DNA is TGTGCCAGCAGCATAAATCACCAGGGCCAGCAGTACTTC. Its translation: CASSINHQGQQYF.

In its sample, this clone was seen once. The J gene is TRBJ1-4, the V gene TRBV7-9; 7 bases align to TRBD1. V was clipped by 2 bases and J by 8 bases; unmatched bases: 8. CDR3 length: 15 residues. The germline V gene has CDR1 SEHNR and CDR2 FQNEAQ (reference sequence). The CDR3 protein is CASSLTQGLREKLFF. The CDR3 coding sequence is TGTGCCAGCAGCTTAACACAGGGGTTACGGGAAAAACTGTTTTTT.

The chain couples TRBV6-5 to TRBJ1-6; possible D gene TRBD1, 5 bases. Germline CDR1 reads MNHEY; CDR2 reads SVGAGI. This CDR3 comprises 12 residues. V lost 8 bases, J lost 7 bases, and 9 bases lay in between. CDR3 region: CASGRGNSPLHF. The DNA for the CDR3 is TGTGCCAGCGGGAGGGGAAATTCACCCCTCCACTTT.

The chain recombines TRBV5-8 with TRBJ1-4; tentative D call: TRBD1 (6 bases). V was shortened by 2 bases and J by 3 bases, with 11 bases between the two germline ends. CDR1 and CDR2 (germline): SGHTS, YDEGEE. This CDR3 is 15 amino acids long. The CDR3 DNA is TGTGCCAGCAGCTTTGAGGGACAAGCTAATGAAAAACTGTTTTTT. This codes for CASSFEGQANEKLFF. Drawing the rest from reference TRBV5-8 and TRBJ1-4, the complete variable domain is EAGVTQSPTHLIKTRGQQATLRCSPISGHTSVYWYQQALGLGLQFLLWYDEGEERNRGNFPPRFSGRQFPNYSSELNVNALELEDSALYLCASSFEGQANEKLFFGSGTQLSVL.

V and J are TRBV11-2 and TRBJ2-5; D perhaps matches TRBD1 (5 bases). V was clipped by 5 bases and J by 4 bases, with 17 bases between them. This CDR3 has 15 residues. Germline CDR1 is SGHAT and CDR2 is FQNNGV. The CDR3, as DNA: TGTGCCAGCAGCCCCGACAGTCCGGTGGGAGAGACCCAGTACTTC. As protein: CASSPDSPVGETQYF.

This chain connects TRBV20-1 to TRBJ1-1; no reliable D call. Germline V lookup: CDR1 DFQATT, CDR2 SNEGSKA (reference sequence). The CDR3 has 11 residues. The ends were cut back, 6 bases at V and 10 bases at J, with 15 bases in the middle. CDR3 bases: TGCAGTGCGAGGGTACCTCCGGGAGCTTTCTTT. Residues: CSARVPPGAFF.

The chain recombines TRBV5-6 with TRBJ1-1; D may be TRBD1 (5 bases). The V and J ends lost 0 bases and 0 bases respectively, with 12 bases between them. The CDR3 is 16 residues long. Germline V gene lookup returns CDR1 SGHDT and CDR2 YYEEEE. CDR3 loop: CASSLGQGSLNTEAFF. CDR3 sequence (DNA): TGTGCCAGCAGCTTGGGGCAGGGCTCCCTGAACACTGAAGCTTTCTTT.

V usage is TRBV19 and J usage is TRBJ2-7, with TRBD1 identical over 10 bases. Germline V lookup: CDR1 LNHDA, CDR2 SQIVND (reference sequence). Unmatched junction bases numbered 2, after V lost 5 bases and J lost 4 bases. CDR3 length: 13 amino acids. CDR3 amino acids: CASSRDRGYEQYF. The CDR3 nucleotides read TGTGCCAGTAGTCGGGACAGGGGTTACGAGCAGTACTTC.

The CDR3 here is CASSLQGVGETQYF. The CDR3 DNA sequence: TGTGCCAGCAGCTTACAGGGGGTTGGAGAGACCCAGTACTTC. V usage is TRBV7-3 and J usage is TRBJ2-5; 7 nucleotides line up with TRBD1. Unmatched junction bases numbered 4, after V lost 2 bases and J lost 4 bases. CDR3 length equals 14 residues. Germline V lookup: CDR1 SGHTA, CDR2 FQGTGA. The variable domain in full, with the rest retrieved from reference TRBV7-3 and TRBJ2-5, is GAGVSQTPSNKVTEKGKYVELRCDPISGHTALYWYRQSLGQGPEFLIYFQGTGAADDSGLPNDRFFAVRPEGSVSTLKIQRTERGDSAVYLCASSLQGVGETQYFGPGTRLLVL.

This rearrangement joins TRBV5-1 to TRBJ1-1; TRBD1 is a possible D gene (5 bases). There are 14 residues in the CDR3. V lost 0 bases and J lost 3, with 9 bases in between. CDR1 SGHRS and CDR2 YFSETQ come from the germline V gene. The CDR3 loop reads CASSLVVGDTEAFF. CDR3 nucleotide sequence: TGCGCCAGCAGCTTGGTTGTAGGGGACACTGAAGCTTTCTTT.

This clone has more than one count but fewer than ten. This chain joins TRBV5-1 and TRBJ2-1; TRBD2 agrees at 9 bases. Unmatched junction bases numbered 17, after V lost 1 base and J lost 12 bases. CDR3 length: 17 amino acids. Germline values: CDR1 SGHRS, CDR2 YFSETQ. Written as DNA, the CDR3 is TGCGCCAGCAGCTTGAATCCCGCGGGCGGGGGGGCCGGATTGCAGTTCTTC. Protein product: CASSLNPAGGGAGLQFF.

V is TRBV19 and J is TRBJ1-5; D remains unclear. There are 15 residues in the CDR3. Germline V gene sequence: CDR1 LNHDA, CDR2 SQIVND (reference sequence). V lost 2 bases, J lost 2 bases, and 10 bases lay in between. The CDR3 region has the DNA TGTGCCAGTAGTATACGTAGGCAGGGCAATCAGCCCCAGCATTTT. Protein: CASSIRRQGNQPQHF.

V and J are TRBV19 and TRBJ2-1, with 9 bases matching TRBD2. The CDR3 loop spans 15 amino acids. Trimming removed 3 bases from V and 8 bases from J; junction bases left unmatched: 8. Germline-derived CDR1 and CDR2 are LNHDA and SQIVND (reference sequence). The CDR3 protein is CASSIGGGAWDEQFF. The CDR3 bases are TGTGCCAGTAGTATCGGCGGGGGGGCCTGGGATGAGCAGTTCTTC.

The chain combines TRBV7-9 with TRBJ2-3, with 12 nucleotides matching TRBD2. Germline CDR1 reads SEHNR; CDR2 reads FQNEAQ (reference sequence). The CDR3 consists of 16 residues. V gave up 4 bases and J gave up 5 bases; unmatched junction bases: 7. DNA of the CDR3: TGTGCCAGCAGCTCCTGGACTAGCGGGGTTGGAGATACGCAGTATTTT. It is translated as CASSSWTSGVGDTQYF.

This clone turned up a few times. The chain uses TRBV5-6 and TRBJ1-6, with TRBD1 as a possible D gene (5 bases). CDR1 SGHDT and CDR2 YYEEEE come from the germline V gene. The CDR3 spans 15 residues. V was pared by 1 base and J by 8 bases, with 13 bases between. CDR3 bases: TGTGCCAGCAGCTTGCTTGGCAGGGTCGATTCACCCCTCCACTTT. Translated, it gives CASSLLGRVDSPLHF. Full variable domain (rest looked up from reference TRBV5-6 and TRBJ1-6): DAGVTQSPTHLIKTRGQQVTLRCSPKSGHDTVSWYQQALGQGPQFIFQYYEEEERQRGNFPDRFSGHQFPNYSSELNVNALLLGDSALYLCASSLLGRVDSPLHFGNGTRLTVT.

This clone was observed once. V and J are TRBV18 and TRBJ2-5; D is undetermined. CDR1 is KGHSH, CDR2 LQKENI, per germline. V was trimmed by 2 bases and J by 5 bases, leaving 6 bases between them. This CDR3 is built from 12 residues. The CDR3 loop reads CASSPGQETQYF. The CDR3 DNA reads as TGTGCCAGCTCACCAGGGCAGGAGACCCAGTACTTC.

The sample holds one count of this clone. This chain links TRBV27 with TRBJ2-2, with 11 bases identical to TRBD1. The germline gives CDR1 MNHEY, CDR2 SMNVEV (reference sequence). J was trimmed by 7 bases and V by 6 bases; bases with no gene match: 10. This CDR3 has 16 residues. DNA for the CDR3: TGTGCCAGCAGCCGTTGGGACAGGGGGTATCACGGGGAGCTGTTTTTT. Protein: CASSRWDRGYHGELFF.

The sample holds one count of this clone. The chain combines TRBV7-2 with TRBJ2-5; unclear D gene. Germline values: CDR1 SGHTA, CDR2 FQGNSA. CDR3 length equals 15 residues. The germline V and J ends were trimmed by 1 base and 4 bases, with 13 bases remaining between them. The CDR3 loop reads CASSLVGFVSETQYF. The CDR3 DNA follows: TGTGCCAGCAGCTTAGTCGGGTTCGTTTCAGAGACCCAGTACTTC.

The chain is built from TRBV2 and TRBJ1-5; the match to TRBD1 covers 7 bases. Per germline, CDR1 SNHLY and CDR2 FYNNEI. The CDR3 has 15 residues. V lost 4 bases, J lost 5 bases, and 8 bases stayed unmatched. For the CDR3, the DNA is TGTGCCAGCAGTGGTCGACAGGGACGGGATCAGCCCCAGCATTTT. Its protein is CASSGRQGRDQPQHF.

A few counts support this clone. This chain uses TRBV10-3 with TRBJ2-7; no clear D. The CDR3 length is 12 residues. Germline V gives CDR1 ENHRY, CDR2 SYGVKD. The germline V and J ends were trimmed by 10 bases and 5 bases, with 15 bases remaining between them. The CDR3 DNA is TGTGCCAGTTCTCGGTCGTCGGACGAGCAGTACTTC. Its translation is CASSRSSDEQYF.

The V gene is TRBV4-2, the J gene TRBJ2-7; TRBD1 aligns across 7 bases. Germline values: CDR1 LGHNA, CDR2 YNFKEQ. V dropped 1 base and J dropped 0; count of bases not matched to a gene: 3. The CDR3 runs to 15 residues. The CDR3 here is CASSQGRTGSYEQYF. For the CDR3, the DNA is TGTGCCAGCAGCCAAGGGAGGACAGGCTCCTACGAGCAGTACTTC.